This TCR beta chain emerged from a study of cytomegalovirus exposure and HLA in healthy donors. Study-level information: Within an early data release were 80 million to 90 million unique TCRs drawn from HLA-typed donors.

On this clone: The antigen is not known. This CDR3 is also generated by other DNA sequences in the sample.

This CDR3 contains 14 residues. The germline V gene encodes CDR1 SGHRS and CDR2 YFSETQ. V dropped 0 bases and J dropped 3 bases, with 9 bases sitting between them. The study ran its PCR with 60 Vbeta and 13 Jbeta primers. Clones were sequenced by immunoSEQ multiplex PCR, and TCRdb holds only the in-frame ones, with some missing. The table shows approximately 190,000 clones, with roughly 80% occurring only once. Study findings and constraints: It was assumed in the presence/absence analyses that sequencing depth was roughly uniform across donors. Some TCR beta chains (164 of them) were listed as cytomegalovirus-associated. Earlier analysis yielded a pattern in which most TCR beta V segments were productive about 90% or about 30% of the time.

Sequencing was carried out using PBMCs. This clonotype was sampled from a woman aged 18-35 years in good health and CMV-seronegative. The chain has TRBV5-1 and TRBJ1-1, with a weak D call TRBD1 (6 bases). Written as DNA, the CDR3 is TGCGCCAGCAGCTTGGTGGCAGGGGACACTGAAGCTTTCTTT. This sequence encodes CASSLVAGDTEAFF.